This TCR beta chain was retrieved from a study of cytomegalovirus exposure and HLA in healthy donors (dated by TCRdb to about 2017). For context, the study as a whole: In an earlier analysis of approximately 500 of the donors, under 300 Gb of sequence data and 90 million to 120 million unique TCR beta sequences from 180 million or so T cells were reported. A later analysis re-analyzed previously published TCR beta repertoires from roughly 690 donors and added high-resolution HLA genotyping to study TCR occurrence patterns. Among roughly 400 genotyped donors of the cohort, an average of around 220,000 unique TCR beta nucleotide sequences was sequenced per donor, of which roughly 18% were non-productive. Of the roughly 390 genotyped donors, over 80% were placed in the genetic ancestry cluster associated with self-reported Caucasian donors. An early release that covered around 590 HLA-typed donors contained 300 to 350 gigabases of sequencing data and tens of millions of unique TCR sequences. Rather than drawing on any new phenotypic data, the later analysis identified candidate immune exposures from TCR beta sequences and the way those sequences occurred across donors. HLA typing covered class I and class II loci at four-digit resolution. Donor age, sex, ethnicity and CMV serostatus were collected together with the repertoire data. The study aimed to test whether signatures of past pathogen exposure could be identified by cataloging public T cell receptors. Besides the first cohort of roughly 660 subjects, a separate validation cohort made up of some 110 different subjects was used. In an earlier analysis of roughly 600 of the donors, high-throughput TCR beta sequencing was used to judge whether each TCR beta V gene segment behaved as functional or pseudogenic. The study profiled the T cell repertoires of 500 to 800 subjects by immunosequencing and related them to cytomegalovirus serostatus. All discovery cohort repertoires had been generated using a single sequencing platform. Four to six DR-DQ haplotypes were handled as single units for association and clustering because linkage in the cohort was strong. The number of typed donors differed by locus: about 629-640 for A, B, C, DRB1 and DQB1; 500 to 550 for DQA1; around 610 for DPA1; and about 450 for DPB1. To predict cytomegalovirus infection status, the study brought together high-throughput TCR immunosequencing, statistical association of individual TCRs with disease status, and machine learning. A later genetic analysis took genome-wide SNP genotypes for about 65% of the 666 donors and used that subset as a discovery cohort. General conclusions and limits of the study: Several of the top co-occurrence clusters appeared to be linked to parvovirus B19, influenza, CMV and Epstein-Barr virus, according to a later analysis. Broadly in line with IMGT annotations, most TCR beta V segments showed up in productive rearrangements about 87% or about 30% of the time in an earlier analysis of approximately 600 of the donors. Linkage disequilibrium might explain the correlated functional status among segregating V segments, but an unknown experimental factor could not be ruled out. A later analysis found that TCR association rates varied across HLA loci, with DRB1 alleles showing the most associated TCRs and HLA-C alleles the fewest. An association between a missense DCLRE1C variant and V-gene and J-gene trimming of TCR beta chains was found in a later genetic analysis and replicated in an independent cohort. Compared with equally common non-associated chains, HLA-associated TCR beta chains in a later analysis were more clonally expanded and had lower generation probabilities. The presence/absence analyses assumed that sequencing depth was roughly uniform across donors, and that assumption may not be true. In the study, roughly 160 TCR beta chains were listed as associated with cytomegalovirus. In vitro tests confirmed that three of the cytomegalovirus-associated TCR beta chains recognize cytomegalovirus antigens. Some IMGT-functional V segments, including TRBV6-2 and TRBV6-3, could not be distinguished by the 87-base-pair reads and were therefore excluded. In a later genetic analysis, fewer N-insertions in productive TCRs were reported among donors in an Asian-associated ancestry cluster than the roughly 700-donor mean. In a later analysis, most CMV-associated TCR beta chains were found to appear HLA-restricted, with HLA associations seemingly driven largely by CMV exposure. The cohort was sequenced for TCR beta chains only, and without alpha or paired-chain data the features that could be detected were limited. Because some donors lacked HLA typing at each locus, the association tests relied only on the typed subset. A later analysis associated 17,000 or so TCR beta sequences with specific HLA alleles at a false discovery rate of 0.05. Most TCR sequences were seen in very few donors, while some public TCRs were found in many individuals. Immune exposure information for the cohort was limited to CMV serostatus. A further reported finding was that TCR beta sequences accurately predicted the HLA-A and HLA-B alleles for most subjects in the first cohort. Because counts were too low, some 16 rarely observed V segments, including chromosome 9 orphons, were excluded from the earlier analysis of 587 of the donors. When HLA alleles, especially DR and DQ, strongly co-occurred, attributing TCR associations to individual alleles was difficult. A cluster of highly shared sequence variants was judged likely to represent a technical artifact of the sequencing pipeline. According to the authors, the approach could potentially be generalized to other disease states and immunological phenotypes. The classifier was reported to diagnose cytomegalovirus status with high specificity and sensitivity in both the original and validation cohorts.

Preparation of the library involved the immunoSEQ multiplex PCR assay. The multiplex PCR relied on a mix of 60 forward primers for TCR Vbeta segments and 13 reverse primers for TCR Jbeta segments. Amplification of the CDR3 region of rearranged TCR beta genes was performed with a multiplex PCR assay on genomic DNA. On the Illumina HiSeq System, the amplified TCR beta libraries were sequenced as 87-base-pair reads. Turning to the authors' computational methods: In a later analysis, tens of millions of unique TCR beta chains were counted across the approximately 640 repertoires, and some 10 million of these chains were shared by at least two donors. Raw reads were error-corrected and collapsed into unique sequences by a nearest-neighbor algorithm in which closely related sequences were merged to remove PCR and sequencing errors. To assign V, D and J gene segments, CDR3 sequences were aligned to IMGT reference sequences. For a sequence to be retained, at least a six-nucleotide match to both a V gene segment and a J gene segment was required. A rearrangement was called productive if the CDR3 had no stop codons and remained in frame with V and J, and every other rearrangement was called non-productive. Following IMGT convention, CDR3 was defined as the stretch from the second conserved V-encoded cysteine up to the conserved J-encoded phenylalanine. The earlier analysis of 587 of the donors excluded sequences that lacked an unambiguous match to a single V gene segment. In an earlier analysis of several hundred of the donors, V segments were called functional above 56.7% productive rearrangements and were called segregating when the between-donor standard deviation exceeded 5%. A statistical classification framework was developed to diagnose cytomegalovirus status using the catalog of TCR beta chain sequences. V and J gene assignment, in a later analysis, came from comparing TCR nucleotide sequences with IMGT/GENE-DB human TR gene sequences. In a later analysis, CDR3 sequences and most-parsimonious VDJ recombination scenarios were assigned using the TCRdist pipeline. A later analysis defined each TCR beta chain by its CDR3 amino acid sequence plus V-gene family, and excluded reads lacking a unique V-gene family. As a way to deal with suspected cross-contamination and a sequencing artifact, a later analysis dropped approximately 570 nucleotide sequences that were highly shared and had low generation probability. In a later analysis, a clonal expansion index for each public chain was calculated from normalized within-repertoire ranks of inferred template counts. Generation probabilities in a later analysis came from a VDJ recombination model fitted to out-of-frame rearrangements, and those results were checked against IGoR. In a later analysis, hypergeometric tests were used to score TCR-TCR, TCR-HLA and TCR-CMV co-occurrence, with a repertoire-size bias correction applied to TCR pairs. False discovery rates were estimated in a later analysis by permuting HLA or CMV assignments 20 times. In a later analysis, co-occurring TCRs were grouped using DBSCAN, and TCRdist sequence similarity was added for clustering within HLA-allele-positive subsets. Co-occurrence clustering excluded repertoires with fewer than 30,000 or more than 120,000 public chains, plus five with anomalous nucleotide sharing. Held by TCRdb, this immuneACCESS table contains in-frame sequences only and omits some clones. Under half of the omission traces to an unresolved V gene where checked; the cause of the rest is unknown. The V and J calls and clone size were taken over from that table, and D and trimming were inferred from the DNA. The sample profile shows about 160,000 clones; about four fifths of them were found once. Clones ranked in the top ten supply around 6.7% of the sample.

CDR1 and CDR2 were assigned from the germline V gene as SGHRS and YFSETQ. The CDR3, from cysteine to phenylalanine, totals 14 residues. Kept here is only the CDR3 DNA, which spans 42 bases and is read in frame from base 1. On this clone itself: Which antigen it targets is not known. One end of the junction is discordant with germline, which a read error may explain. The sample holds other DNA sequences that translate to the same CDR3.

The cohort consisted of some 730 healthy bone marrow donors. At the time of sampling, all cohort members were nominally healthy, though unrecorded immune exposures were likely present. The donor tested CMV seropositive and was one of the 289 seropositive cohort members. A peripheral blood sample was provided by each donor, and peripheral blood mononuclear cells were used for TCR beta sequencing. Genomic DNA was extracted from the blood cell samples with the Qiagen DNeasy Blood Extraction Kit. The material sequenced was PBMCs. The rearrangement combines TRBV5-1 with TRBJ1-5; perhaps TRBD1 is the D gene, with 5 bases matching. This receptor was taken from a woman under 40 in good health and CMV-seropositive. The DNA sequence follows: TGCGCCAGTAGCTTGGAGGGGAGGGAGCAGCCCCAGCATTTT. It is translated as CASSLEGREQPQHF.